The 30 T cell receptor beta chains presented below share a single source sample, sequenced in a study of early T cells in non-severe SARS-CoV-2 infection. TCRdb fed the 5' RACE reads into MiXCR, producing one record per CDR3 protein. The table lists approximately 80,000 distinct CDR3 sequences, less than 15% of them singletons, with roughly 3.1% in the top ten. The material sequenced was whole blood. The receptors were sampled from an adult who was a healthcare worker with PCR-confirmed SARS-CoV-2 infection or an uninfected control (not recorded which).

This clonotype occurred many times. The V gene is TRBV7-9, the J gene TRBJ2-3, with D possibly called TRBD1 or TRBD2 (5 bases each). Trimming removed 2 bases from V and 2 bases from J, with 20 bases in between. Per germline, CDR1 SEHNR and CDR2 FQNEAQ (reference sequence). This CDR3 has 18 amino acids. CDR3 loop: CASSLFGAQGEFTDTQYF. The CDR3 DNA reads TGTGCCAGCAGCTTATTTGGCGCCCAGGGAGAGTTCACAGATACGCAGTATTTT.

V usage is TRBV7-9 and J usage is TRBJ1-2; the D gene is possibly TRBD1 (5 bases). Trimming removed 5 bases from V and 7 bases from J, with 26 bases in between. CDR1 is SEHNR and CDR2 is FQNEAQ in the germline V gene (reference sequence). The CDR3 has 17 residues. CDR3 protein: CASSPWAVGAKNLGYTF. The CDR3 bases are TGTGCCAGCAGCCCATGGGCAGTCGGGGCGAAGAATCTTGGCTACACCTTC.

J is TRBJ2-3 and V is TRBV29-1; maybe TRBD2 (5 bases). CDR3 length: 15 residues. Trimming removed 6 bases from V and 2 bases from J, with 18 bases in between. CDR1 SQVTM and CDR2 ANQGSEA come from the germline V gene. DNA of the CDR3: TGCAGCGTGGACCCTTTCGAGGGATCCACAGATACGCAGTATTTT. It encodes CSVDPFEGSTDTQYF.

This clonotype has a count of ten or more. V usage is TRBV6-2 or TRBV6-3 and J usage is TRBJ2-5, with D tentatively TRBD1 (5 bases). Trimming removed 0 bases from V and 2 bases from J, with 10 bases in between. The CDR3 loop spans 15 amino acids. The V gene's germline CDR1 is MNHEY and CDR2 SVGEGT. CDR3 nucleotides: TGTGCCAGCAGTTACTCGGTCAGGGATCAAGAGACCCAGTACTTC. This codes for CASSYSVRDQETQYF.

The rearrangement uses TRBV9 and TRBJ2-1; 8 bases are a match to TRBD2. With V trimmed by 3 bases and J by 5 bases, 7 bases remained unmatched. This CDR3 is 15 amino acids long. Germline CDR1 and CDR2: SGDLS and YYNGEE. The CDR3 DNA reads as TGTGCCAGCAGCGCGAGCGGGAGTACCGACAATGAGCAGTTCTTC. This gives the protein CASSASGSTDNEQFF. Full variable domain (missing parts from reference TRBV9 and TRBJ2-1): DSGVTQTPKHLITATGQRVTLRCSPRSGDLSVYWYQQSLDQGLQFLIQYYNGEERAKGNILERFSAQQFPDLHSELNLSSLELGDSALYFCASSASGSTDNEQFFGPGTRLTVL.

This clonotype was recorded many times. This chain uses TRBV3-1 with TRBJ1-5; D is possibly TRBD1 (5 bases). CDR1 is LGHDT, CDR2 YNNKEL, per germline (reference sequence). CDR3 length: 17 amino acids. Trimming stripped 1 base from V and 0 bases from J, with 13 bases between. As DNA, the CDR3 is TGTGCCAGCAGCCAAGGGGGGGGTCCCTATAGCAATCAGCCCCAGCATTTT. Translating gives CASSQGGGPYSNQPQHF.

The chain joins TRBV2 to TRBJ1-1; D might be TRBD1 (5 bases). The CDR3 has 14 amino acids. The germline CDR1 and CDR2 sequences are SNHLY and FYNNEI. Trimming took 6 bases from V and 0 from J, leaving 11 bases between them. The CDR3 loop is CASRAMTVNTEAFF. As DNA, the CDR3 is TGTGCCAGCAGGGCAATGACAGTGAACACTGAAGCTTTCTTT.

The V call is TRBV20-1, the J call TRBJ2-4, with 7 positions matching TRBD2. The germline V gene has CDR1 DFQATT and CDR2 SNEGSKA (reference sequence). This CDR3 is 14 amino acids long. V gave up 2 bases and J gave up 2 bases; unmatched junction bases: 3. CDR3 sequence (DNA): TGCAGTGCTAGACGGGAGGCGCCCAAAAACATTCAGTACTTC. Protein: CSARREAPKNIQYF.

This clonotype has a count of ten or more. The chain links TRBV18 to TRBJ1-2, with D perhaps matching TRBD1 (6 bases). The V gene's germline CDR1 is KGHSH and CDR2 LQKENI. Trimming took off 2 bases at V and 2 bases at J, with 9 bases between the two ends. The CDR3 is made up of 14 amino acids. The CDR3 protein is CASSPIQGNYGYTF. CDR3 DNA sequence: TGTGCCAGCTCACCAATCCAGGGGAACTATGGCTACACCTTC.

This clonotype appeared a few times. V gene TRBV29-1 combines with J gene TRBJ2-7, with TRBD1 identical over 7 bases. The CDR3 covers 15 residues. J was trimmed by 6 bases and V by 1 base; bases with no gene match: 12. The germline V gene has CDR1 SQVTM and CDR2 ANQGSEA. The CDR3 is CSVEALGQVPREQYF. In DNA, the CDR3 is TGCAGCGTTGAAGCTCTCGGACAGGTCCCCCGCGAGCAGTACTTC.

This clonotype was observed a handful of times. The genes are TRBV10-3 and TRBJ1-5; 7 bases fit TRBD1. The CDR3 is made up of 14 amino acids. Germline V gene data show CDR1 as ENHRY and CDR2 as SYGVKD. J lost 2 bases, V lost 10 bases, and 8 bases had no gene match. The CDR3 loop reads CATAEGAGNQPQHF. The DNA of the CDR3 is TGTGCCACCGCGGAGGGGGCCGGCAATCAGCCCCAGCATTTT.

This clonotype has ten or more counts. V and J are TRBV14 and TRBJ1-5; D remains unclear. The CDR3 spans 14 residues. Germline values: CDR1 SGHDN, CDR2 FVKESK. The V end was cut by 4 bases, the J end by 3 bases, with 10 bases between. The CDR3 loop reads CASSPSGPNQPQHF. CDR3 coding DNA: TGTGCCAGCAGCCCGTCGGGCCCCAATCAGCCCCAGCATTTT.

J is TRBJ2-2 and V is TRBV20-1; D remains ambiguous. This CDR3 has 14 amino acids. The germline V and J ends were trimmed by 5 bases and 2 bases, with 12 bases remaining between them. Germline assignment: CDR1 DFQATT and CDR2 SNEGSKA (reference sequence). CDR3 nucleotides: TGCAGTGCTCCGCGGCTTCTAAACACCGGGGAGCTGTTTTTT. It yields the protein CSAPRLLNTGELFF.

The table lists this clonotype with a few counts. CDR3 in DNA: TGTGCCAGCAGCTTAGCGGGAGGGCCTGAAGAGCAGTTCTTC. Protein sequence: CASSLAGGPEEQFF. The rearrangement joins TRBV11-2 to TRBJ2-1; 8 bases are shared with TRBD2. Trimming cost V 1 base and J 10 bases; bases outside gene matches: 6. This CDR3 has 14 residues. Germline CDR1 reads SGHAT; CDR2 reads FQNNGV.

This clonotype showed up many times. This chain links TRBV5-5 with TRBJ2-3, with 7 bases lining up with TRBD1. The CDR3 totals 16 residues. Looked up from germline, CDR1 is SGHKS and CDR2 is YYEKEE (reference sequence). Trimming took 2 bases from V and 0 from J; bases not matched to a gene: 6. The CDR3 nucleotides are TGTGCCAGCAGCTTTAGGGGGCCGCAAAGCACAGATACGCAGTATTTT. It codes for CASSFRGPQSTDTQYF.

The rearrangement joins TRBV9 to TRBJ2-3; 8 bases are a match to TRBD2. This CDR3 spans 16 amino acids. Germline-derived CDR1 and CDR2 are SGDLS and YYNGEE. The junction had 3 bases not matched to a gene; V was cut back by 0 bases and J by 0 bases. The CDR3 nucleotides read TGTGCCAGCAGCGTAGGGCCTAGCGGGAGCACAGATACGCAGTATTTT. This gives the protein CASSVGPSGSTDTQYF.

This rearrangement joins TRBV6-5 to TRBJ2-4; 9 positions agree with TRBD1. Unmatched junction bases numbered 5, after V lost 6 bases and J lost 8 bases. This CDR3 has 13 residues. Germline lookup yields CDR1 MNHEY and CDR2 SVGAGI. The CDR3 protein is CASSGTGLYIQYF. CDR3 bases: TGTGCCAGCAGCGGGACAGGGTTGTACATTCAGTACTTC.

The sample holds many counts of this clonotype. DNA of the CDR3: TGTGCCAGTAGTATATCCGAGACTAGCTACGAGCAGTACTTC. Residues: CASSISETSYEQYF. This chain joins TRBV19 and TRBJ2-7; possible D gene TRBD2, 6 bases. Looked up from germline, CDR1 is LNHDA and CDR2 is SQIVND (reference sequence). V was clipped by 2 bases and J by 3 bases, with 11 bases between them. The CDR3 sequence is 14 residues long.

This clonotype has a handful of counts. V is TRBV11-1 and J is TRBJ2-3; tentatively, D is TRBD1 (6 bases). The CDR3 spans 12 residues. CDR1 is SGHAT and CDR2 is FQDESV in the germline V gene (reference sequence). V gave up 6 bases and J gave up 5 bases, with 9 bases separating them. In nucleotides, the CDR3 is TGTGCCAGCAGGCTAGGGGGAGATACGCAGTATTTT. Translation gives CASRLGGDTQYF.

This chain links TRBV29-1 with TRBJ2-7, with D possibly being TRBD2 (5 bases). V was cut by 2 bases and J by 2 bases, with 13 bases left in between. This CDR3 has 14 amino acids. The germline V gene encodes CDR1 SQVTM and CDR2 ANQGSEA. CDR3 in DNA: TGCAGCGTTGAAAAGCGGCAGAGACCCTACGAGCAGTACTTC. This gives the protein CSVEKRQRPYEQYF.

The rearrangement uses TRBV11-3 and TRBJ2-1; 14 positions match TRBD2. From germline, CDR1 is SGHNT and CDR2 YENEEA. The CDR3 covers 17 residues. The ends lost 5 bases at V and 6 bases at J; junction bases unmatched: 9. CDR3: CASSPRGLAGESNEQFF. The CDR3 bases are TGTGCCAGCAGCCCACGGGGACTAGCGGGAGAGAGCAATGAGCAGTTCTTC.

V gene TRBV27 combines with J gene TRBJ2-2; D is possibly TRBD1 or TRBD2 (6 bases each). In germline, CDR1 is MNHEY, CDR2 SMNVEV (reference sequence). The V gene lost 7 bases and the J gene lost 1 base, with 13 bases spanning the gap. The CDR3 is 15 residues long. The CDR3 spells CASTEGGLNTGELFF. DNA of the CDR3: TGTGCCAGCACCGAGGGGGGCCTGAACACCGGGGAGCTGTTTTTT.

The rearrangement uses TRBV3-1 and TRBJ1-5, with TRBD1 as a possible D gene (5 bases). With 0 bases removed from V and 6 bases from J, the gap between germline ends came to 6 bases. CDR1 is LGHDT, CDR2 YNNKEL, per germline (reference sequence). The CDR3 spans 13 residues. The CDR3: CASSQDQGQPQHF. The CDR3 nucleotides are TGTGCCAGCAGCCAAGACCAGGGTCAGCCCCAGCATTTT.

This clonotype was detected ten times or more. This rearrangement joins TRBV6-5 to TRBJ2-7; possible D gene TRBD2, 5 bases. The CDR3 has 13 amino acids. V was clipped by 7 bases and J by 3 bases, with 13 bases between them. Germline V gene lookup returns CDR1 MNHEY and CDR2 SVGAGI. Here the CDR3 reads CASNGNGGYEQYF. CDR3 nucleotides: TGTGCCAGCAACGGGAACGGAGGCTACGAGCAGTACTTC.

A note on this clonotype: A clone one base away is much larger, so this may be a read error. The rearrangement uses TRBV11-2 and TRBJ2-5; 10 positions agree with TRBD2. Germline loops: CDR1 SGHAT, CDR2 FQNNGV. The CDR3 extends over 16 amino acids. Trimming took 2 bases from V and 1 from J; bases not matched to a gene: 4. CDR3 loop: CASSLRGTSVQETQYF. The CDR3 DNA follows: TGTGCCAGCAGCTTACGCGGGACTAGCGTCCAAGAGACCCAGTACTTC.

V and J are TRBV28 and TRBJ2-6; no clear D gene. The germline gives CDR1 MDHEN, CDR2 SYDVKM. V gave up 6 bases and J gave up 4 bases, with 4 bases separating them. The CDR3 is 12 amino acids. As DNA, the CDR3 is TGTGCCAGCAGGTTAGGGGCCAACGTCCTGACTTTC. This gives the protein CASRLGANVLTF.

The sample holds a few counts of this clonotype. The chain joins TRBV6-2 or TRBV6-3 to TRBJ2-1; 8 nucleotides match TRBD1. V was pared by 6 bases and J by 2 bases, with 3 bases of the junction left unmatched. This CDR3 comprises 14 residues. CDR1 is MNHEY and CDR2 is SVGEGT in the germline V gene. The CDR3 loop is CASSEQGAYNEQFF. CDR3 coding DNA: TGTGCCAGCAGCGAACAGGGGGCCTACAATGAGCAGTTCTTC.

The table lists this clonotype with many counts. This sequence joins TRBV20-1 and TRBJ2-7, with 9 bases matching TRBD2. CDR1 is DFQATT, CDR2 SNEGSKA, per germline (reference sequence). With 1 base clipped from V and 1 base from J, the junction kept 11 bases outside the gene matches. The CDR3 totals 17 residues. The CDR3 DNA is TGCAGTGCTAGAGCAACTCACAGCGGGAGGCATTCCTACGAGCAGTACTTC. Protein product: CSARATHSGRHSYEQYF.

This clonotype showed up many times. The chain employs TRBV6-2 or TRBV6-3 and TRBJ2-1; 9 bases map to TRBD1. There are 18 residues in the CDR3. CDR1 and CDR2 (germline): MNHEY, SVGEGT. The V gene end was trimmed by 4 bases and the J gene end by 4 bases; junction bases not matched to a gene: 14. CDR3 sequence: CASSFDRGERTIYNEQFF. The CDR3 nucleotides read TGTGCCAGCAGTTTCGACAGGGGGGAGCGGACCATTTACAATGAGCAGTTCTTC.

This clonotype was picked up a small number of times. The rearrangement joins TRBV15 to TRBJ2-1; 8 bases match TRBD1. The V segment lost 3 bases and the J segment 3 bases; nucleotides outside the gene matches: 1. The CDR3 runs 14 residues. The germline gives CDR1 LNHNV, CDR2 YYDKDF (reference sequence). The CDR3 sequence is CATSRGTGYNEQFF. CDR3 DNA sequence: TGTGCCACCAGCAGGGGGACAGGCTACAATGAGCAGTTCTTC.